A single sample gave rise to the 18 T cell receptor beta chains below, sequenced in a study of cytomegalovirus exposure and HLA in healthy donors (dated by TCRdb to 2016 to 2017). The receptor library was made with the immunoSEQ multiplex PCR assay. For the multiplex PCR, a mixture combining 60 forward primers for TCR Vbeta segments and 13 reverse primers for TCR Jbeta segments was used. Here the immuneACCESS table is served through TCRdb, limited to in-frame sequences with V and J called. Missing clones are a known gap in these copies; in checked studies unresolved V genes cover under half, and the rest lacks a known reason. This sample comprises roughly 120,000 clones, roughly 80% of them detected only once. The top ten hold under 3% of the sample. The specimen was PBMCs. The receptors come from a man aged 25-45 years in good health and CMV-seronegative.

A few counts support this clone. The rearrangement links TRBV28 to TRBJ1-2, with D maybe TRBD1 (5 bases). The length of the CDR3 is 13 residues. Germline values: CDR1 MDHEN, CDR2 SYDVKM. Trimming stripped 4 bases from V and 2 bases from J, with 8 bases between. The CDR3: CASSSSGNYGYTF. In DNA, the CDR3 is TGTGCCAGCAGTTCCTCAGGGAACTATGGCTACACCTTC.

V gene TRBV5-4 combines with J gene TRBJ2-1; tentative D call: TRBD2 (5 bases). CDR1 is SGHNT and CDR2 is YYREEE in the germline V gene (reference sequence). V was cut by 6 bases and J by 8 bases, with 21 bases left in between. The CDR3 length is 15 residues. This CDR3 reads CASNNPTTGKDEQFF. CDR3 nucleotides: TGTGCCAGCAACAATCCTACGACGGGGAAGGATGAGCAGTTCTTC.

This chain connects TRBV6-1 to TRBJ2-2; 10 bases agree with TRBD2. The CDR3 runs 15 residues. Germline lookup yields CDR1 MNHNS and CDR2 SASEGT. The trim removed 6 bases at V and 5 bases at J, leaving 6 bases unmatched. DNA of the CDR3: TGTGCCAGCAGCCCACTAGCGGGACGTACCGGGGAGCTGTTTTTT. Translated: CASSPLAGRTGELFF.

In the case of this clone: At one end, the junction sequence differs from germline, possibly due to a read error. The genes are TRBV28 and TRBJ1-5, with TRBD1 as a possible D gene (6 bases). From germline, CDR1 is MDHEN and CDR2 SYDVKM. The CDR3 runs to 14 residues. The CDR3 reads CASSPRQVLQPQNF. DNA of the CDR3: TGTGCCAGCAGTCCTCGACAGGTCCTACAGCCCCAGAATTTT.

A single count supports this clone. The chain links TRBV19 to TRBJ1-5, with D unresolved. This CDR3 is built from 15 residues. CDR1 and CDR2 (germline): LNHDA, SQIVND (reference sequence). V lost 5 bases and J 0 bases, leaving 11 bases between the germline ends. CDR3 in DNA: TGTGCCAGTAGTCAGGTAGCGGATAGCAATCAGCCCCAGCATTTT. Amino acid sequence: CASSQVADSNQPQHF.

The chain uses TRBV10-3 and TRBJ2-7; 9 bases agree with TRBD1. Germline V gene data show CDR1 as ENHRY and CDR2 as SYGVKD. Trimming took 6 bases from V and 2 from J; bases not matched to a gene: 8. The CDR3 extends over 15 amino acids. CDR3 coding DNA: TGTGCCATCAGGGGGGACAGGGCCGACCCCTACGAGCAGTACTTC. Translating gives CAIRGDRADPYEQYF.

There are a few counts of this clone. The V call is TRBV6-5, the J call TRBJ1-1, with D tentatively TRBD1 (5 bases). Trimming took off 0 bases at V and 4 bases at J, with 15 bases between the two ends. Germline values: CDR1 MNHEY, CDR2 SVGAGI. The CDR3 consists of 16 residues. CDR3 protein: CASSYSAGHRGTEAFF. For the CDR3, the DNA is TGTGCCAGCAGTTACTCCGCGGGGCATCGTGGCACTGAAGCTTTCTTT.

This clone was seen a few times. This sequence joins TRBV7-2 and TRBJ2-7; D may be TRBD1 (6 bases). The CDR3 contains 15 residues. Trimming pared 5 bases from V and 1 base from J, leaving 15 bases between. The germline CDR1 and CDR2 sequences are SGHTA and FQGNSA. The CDR3 nucleotides are TGTGCCAGCAGCGTTAGGGGGTATGGGTCCTACGAGCAGTACTTC. Protein: CASSVRGYGSYEQYF.

The J gene is TRBJ1-2, the V gene TRBV12-2. TRBV12-2 is a pseudogene segment. This CDR3 spans 13 amino acids. The CDR3 DNA reads TGTGCAAGTCGCTTAGAGGGGCGGGGTGGCTACACCTTC. Its translation: CASRLEGRGGYTF.

The chain joins TRBV5-6 to TRBJ2-5, with 7 positions matching TRBD1. TRBJ2-7 matches the DNA end more closely, so the J call is doubtful. This CDR3 has 15 residues. Germline CDR1 SGHDT, CDR2 YYEEEE. CDR3 sequence reads: CASSLGGGFSYEQYF. The CDR3 DNA reads TGTGCCAGCAGCTTGGGAGGGGGCTTCTCCTACGAGCAGTACTTC.

This rearrangement joins TRBV4-3 to TRBJ1-5; possibly TRBD1 for D (6 bases). V shed 0 bases and J shed 7 bases, with 13 bases lying between them. The CDR3 has 15 amino acids. The germline CDR1 and CDR2 sequences are LGHNA and YSLEER. CDR3 nucleotides: TGCGCCAGCAGCCAAGATTACAGGGTGGAACAGCCCCAGCATTTT. This encodes CASSQDYRVEQPQHF.

This clone was observed a single time. This chain links TRBV5-3 with TRBJ2-7; possibly TRBD2 for D (5 bases). TRBV5-3 counts as an open reading frame of uncertain function. Trimming removed 1 base at V and 0 bases at J, with 14 bases between. This CDR3 contains 16 residues. Here the CDR3 DNA reads TGTGCCAGAAGCTTGTGTGGGAGTTATAACTCCTACGAGCAGTACTTC. It is translated as CARSLCGSYNSYEQYF.

The rearrangement uses TRBV9 and TRBJ1-1; no reliable D call. With 0 bases removed from V and 6 bases from J, the gap between germline ends came to 9 bases. CDR1 is SGDLS, CDR2 YYNGEE, per germline. This CDR3 comprises 13 residues. CDR3 amino acids: CASSVDRHSEAFF. In nucleotides, the CDR3 is TGTGCCAGCAGCGTAGACCGACACTCTGAAGCTTTCTTT.

This clone has a handful of counts. The genes are TRBV5-6 and TRBJ1-5; D is unclear. CDR3 size: 15 residues. Trimming removed 5 bases from V and 0 bases from J, with 12 bases in between. Germline-derived CDR1 and CDR2 are SGHDT and YYEEEE. DNA for the CDR3: TGTGCCAGCAGTATCCAGGCGGGTAGCAATCAGCCCCAGCATTTT. Its protein is CASSIQAGSNQPQHF.

The rearrangement uses TRBV18 and TRBJ2-6, with D hard to call. This CDR3 is 16 amino acids long. Looked up from germline, CDR1 is KGHSH and CDR2 is LQKENI. V lost 2 bases and J 1 base, leaving 9 bases between the germline ends. CDR3: CASSPIVLSGANVLTF. The CDR3 region has the DNA TGTGCCAGCTCACCAATTGTGCTATCTGGGGCCAACGTCCTGACTTTC.

This chain connects TRBV27 to TRBJ2-1, with 7 bases fitting TRBD1. Germline values: CDR1 MNHEY, CDR2 SMNVEV (reference sequence). CDR3 size: 13 residues. The junction had 3 bases not matched to a gene; V was cut back by 5 bases and J by 5 bases. CDR3 residues: CASSRDRHNEQFF. CDR3 sequence (DNA): TGTGCCAGCAGTCGGGACAGACACAATGAGCAGTTCTTC.

This clone was observed a handful of times. J is TRBJ2-7 and V is TRBV27; TRBD2 agrees at 7 bases. The germline V gene has CDR1 MNHEY and CDR2 SMNVEV (reference sequence). V trimming: 0 bases; J trimming: 6 bases; junction bases outside the gene matches: 5. CDR3 size: 14 residues. The DNA for the CDR3 is TGTGCCAGCAGTTTATCGATGGGAGGGAGCGAGCAGTACTTC. Protein product: CASSLSMGGSEQYF.

The rearrangement uses TRBV4-1 and TRBJ2-1, with 13 bases fitting TRBD2. V lost 6 bases, J lost 8 bases, and 4 bases stayed unmatched. This CDR3 is built from 14 residues. The V gene's germline CDR1 is MGHRA and CDR2 YSYEKL. The CDR3 loop reads CASRRLAGGDEQFF. Here the CDR3 DNA reads TGCGCCAGCAGGAGACTAGCGGGAGGCGATGAGCAGTTCTTC.